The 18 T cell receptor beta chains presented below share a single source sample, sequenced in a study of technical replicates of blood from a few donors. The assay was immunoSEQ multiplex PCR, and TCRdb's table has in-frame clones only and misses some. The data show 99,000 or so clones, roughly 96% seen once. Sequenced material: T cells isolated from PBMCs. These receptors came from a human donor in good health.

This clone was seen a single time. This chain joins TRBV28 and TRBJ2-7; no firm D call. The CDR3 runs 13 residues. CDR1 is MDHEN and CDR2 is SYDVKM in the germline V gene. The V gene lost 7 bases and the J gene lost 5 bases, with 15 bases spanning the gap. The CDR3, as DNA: TGTGCCAGCACCGTGGAGACTCGTAACGAGCAGTACTTC. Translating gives CASTVETRNEQYF.

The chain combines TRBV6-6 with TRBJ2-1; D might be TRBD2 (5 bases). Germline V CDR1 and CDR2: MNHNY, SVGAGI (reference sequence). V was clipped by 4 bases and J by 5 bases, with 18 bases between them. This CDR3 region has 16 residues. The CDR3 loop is CASSLEALRGNNEQFF. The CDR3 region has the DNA TGTGCCAGCAGTTTGGAGGCGCTCCGAGGTAACAATGAGCAGTTCTTC.

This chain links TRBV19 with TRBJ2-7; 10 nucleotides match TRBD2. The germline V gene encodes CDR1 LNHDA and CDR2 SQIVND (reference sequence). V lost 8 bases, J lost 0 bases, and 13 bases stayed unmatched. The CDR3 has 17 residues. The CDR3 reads CASANTGSGRISYEQYF. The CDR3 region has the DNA TGTGCCAGTGCAAATACCGGTAGCGGGAGGATCTCCTACGAGCAGTACTTC. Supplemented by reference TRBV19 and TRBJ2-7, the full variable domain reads DGGITQSPKYLFRKEGQNVTLSCEQNLNHDAMYWYRQDPGQGLRLIYYSQIVNDFQKGDIAEGYSVSREKKESFPLTVTSAQKNPTAFYLCASANTGSGRISYEQYFGPGTRLTVT.

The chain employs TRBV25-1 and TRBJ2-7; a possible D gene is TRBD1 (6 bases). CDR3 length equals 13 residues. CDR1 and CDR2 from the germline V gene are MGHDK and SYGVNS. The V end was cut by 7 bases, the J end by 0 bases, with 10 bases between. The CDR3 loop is CASKGTTSYEQYF. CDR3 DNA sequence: TGTGCCAGCAAAGGGACAACCTCCTACGAGCAGTACTTC.

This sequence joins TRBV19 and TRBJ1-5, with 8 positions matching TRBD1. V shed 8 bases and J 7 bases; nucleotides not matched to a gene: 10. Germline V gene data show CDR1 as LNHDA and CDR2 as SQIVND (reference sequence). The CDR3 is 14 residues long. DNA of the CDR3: TGTGCCAGTGGAATACAGGGGGTGCGGCAGCCCCAGCATTTT. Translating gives CASGIQGVRQPQHF.

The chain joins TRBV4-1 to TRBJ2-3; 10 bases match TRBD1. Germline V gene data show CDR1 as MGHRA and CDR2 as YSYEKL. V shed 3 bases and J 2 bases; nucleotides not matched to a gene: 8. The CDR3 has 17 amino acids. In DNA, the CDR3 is TGCGCCAGCAGCCAGGCCTCGACAGGGGGCATCACAGATACGCAGTATTTT. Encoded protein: CASSQASTGGITDTQYF.

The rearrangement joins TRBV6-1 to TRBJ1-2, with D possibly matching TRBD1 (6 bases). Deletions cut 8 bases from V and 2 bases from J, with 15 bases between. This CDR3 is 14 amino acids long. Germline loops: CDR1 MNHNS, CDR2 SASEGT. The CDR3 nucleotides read TGTGCCAGCGTAACAGGGTTTTCAAACTATGGCTACACCTTC. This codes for CASVTGFSNYGYTF.

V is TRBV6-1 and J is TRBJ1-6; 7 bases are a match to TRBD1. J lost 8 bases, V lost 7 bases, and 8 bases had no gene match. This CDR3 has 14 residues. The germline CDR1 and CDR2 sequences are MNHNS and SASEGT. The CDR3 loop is CASTLNRGDSPLHF. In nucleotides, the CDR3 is TGTGCCAGCACCCTAAACAGGGGTGATTCACCCCTCCACTTT.

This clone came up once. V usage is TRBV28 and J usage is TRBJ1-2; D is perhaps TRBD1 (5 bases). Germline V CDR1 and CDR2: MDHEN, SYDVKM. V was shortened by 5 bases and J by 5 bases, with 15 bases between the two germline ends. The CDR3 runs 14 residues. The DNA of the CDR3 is TGTGCCAGCAGTCCCTCAGCAGGGCTTTATGGCTACACCTTC. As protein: CASSPSAGLYGYTF.

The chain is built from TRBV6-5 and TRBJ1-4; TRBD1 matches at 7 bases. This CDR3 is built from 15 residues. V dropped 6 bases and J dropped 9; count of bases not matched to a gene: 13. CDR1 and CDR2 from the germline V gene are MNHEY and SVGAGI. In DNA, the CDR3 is TGTGCCAGCAGCCTCCGGCGGACAGGCCTTCAAAAACTGTTTTTT. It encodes CASSLRRTGLQKLFF.

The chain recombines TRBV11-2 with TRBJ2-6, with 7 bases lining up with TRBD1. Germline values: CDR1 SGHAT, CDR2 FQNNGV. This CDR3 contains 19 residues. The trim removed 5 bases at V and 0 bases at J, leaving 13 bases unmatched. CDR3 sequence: CASSPAPKTGPSGANVLTF. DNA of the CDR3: TGTGCCAGCAGCCCGGCGCCGAAGACAGGGCCCTCTGGGGCCAACGTCCTGACTTTC. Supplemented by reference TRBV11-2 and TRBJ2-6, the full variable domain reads EAGVAQSPRYKIIEKRQSVAFWCNPISGHATLYWYQQILGQGPKLLIQFQNNGVVDDSQLPKDRFSAERLKGVDSTLKIQPAKLEDSAVYLCASSPAPKTGPSGANVLTFGAGSRLTVL.

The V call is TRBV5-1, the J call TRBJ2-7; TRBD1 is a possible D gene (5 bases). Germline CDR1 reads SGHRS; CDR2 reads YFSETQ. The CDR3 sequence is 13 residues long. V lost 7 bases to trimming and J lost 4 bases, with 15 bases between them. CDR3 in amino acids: CASAWGSSYEQYF. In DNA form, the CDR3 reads TGCGCCAGCGCCTGGGGCAGCTCATACGAGCAGTACTTC.

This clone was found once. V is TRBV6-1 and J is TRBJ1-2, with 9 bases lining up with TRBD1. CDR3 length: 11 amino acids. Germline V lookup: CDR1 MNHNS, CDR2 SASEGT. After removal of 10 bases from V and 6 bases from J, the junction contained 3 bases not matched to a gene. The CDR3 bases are TGTGCCACAAGACAGGGGGATGGCTACACCTTC. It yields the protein CATRQGDGYTF.

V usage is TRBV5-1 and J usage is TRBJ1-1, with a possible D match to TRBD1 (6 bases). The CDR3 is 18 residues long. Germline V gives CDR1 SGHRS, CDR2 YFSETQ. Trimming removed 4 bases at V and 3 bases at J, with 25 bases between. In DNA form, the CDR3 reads TGCGCCAGCAGCCCCCGCTTAATGAGGGGGAAGTATGACACTGAAGCTTTCTTT. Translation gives CASSPRLMRGKYDTEAFF.

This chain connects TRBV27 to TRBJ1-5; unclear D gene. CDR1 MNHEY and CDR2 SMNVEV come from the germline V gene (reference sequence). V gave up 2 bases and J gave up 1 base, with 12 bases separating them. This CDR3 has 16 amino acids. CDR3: CASSLIGKTSNQPQHF. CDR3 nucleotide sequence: TGTGCCAGCAGTTTAATTGGTAAAACAAGCAATCAGCCCCAGCATTTT.

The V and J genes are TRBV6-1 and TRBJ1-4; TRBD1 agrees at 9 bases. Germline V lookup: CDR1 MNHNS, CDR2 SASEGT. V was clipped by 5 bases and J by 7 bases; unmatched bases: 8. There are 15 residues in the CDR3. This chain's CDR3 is CASSPRTGATEKLFF. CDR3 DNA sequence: TGTGCCAGCAGTCCGAGGACAGGGGCAACTGAAAAACTGTTTTTT.

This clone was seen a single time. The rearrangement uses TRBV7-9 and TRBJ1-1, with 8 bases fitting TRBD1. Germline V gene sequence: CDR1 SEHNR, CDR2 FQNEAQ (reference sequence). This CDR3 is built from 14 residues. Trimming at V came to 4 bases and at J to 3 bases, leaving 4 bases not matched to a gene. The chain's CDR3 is CASSSGQGDTEAFF. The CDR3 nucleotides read TGTGCCAGCAGCTCCGGACAGGGAGACACTGAAGCTTTCTTT.

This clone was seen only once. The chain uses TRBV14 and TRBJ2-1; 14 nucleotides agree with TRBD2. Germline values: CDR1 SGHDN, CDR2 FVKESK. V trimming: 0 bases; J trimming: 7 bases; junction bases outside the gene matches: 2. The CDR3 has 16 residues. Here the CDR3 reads CASSQEWTSGGNEQFF. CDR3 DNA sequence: TGTGCCAGCAGCCAAGAATGGACTAGCGGGGGGAATGAGCAGTTCTTC.